This T cell receptor (beta chain) derives from a study of T cells in Graves' hyperthyroidism and ophthalmopathy. Clinical symptoms, serum thyroxine and TRAb, thyroid ultrasound and orbital computed tomography together formed the diagnostic basis. The sample holds a few counts of this clonotype. As yet, its antigen is unknown. Amplification of TCR beta CDR3 regions used RNA as the template. The HTBI primer set was used in a first-round RT-PCR of the TCR CDR3. TCRdb re-called the multiplex PCR reads through MiXCR, storing one row per CDR3 protein. The sample comprises 500,000 to 700,000 distinct CDR3 sequences, over 15% of which are singletons, and 18% rests with the top ten. General study results and limits: Expanded thyroid clonotypes (above 0.001) were mostly also found in blood.

CDR1 and CDR2 (germline): SNHLY, FYNNEI. The length of the CDR3 is 11 residues. The V and J ends lost 5 bases and 13 bases, in that order; junction bases with no gene match: 6. The source is a woman younger than 35 with Graves' hyperthyroidism. This chain joins TRBV2 and TRBJ1-2, with 8 bases that match TRBD1. Source material: blood. CDR3 coding DNA: TGTGCCAGCAGTCGAATAGGACAGGGCACCTTC. This gives the protein CASSRIGQGTF. The complete variable domain, with remaining parts taken from reference TRBV2 and TRBJ1-2, reads EPEVTQTPSHQVTQMGQEVILRCVPISNHLYFYWYRQILGQKVEFLVSFYNNEISEKSEIFDDQFSVERPDGSNFTLKIRSTKLEDSAMYFCASSRIGQGTFGSGTRLTVV.